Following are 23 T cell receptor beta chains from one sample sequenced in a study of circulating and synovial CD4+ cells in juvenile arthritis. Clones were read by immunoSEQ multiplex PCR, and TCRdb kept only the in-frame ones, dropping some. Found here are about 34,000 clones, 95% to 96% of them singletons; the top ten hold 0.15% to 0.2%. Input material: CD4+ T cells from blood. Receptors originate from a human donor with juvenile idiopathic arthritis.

The CDR3 DNA reads as TGCGCCAGCAGGCCGGGACTAGCGGGAACCGAAGAGACCCAGTACTTC. It codes for CASRPGLAGTEETQYF. The V and J genes are TRBV5-1 and TRBJ2-5, with 13 bases identical to TRBD2. After removal of 5 bases from V and 3 bases from J, the junction contained 7 bases not matched to a gene. CDR3 length: 16 residues. The germline V gene encodes CDR1 SGHRS and CDR2 YFSETQ.

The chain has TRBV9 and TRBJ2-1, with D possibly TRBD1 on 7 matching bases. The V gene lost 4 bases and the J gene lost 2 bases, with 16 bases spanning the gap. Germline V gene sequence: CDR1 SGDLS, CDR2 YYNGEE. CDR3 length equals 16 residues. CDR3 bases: TGTGCCAGCAGCTCACCCCAGGGGGGCCCCTACAATGAGCAGTTCTTC. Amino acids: CASSSPQGGPYNEQFF.

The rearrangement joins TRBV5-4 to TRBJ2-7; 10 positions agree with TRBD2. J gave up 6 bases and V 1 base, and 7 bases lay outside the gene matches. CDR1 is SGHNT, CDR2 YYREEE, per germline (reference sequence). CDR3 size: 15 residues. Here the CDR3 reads CASSLMSSGSIEQYF. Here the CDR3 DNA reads TGTGCCAGCAGCTTGATGTCTAGCGGGAGTATCGAGCAGTACTTC.

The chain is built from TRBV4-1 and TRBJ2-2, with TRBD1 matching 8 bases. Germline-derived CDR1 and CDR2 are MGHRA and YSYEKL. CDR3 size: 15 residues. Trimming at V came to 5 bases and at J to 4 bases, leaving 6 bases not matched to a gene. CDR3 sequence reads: CASSYGQGGTGELFF. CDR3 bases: TGCGCCAGCAGCTACGGACAGGGCGGCACCGGGGAGCTGTTTTTT.

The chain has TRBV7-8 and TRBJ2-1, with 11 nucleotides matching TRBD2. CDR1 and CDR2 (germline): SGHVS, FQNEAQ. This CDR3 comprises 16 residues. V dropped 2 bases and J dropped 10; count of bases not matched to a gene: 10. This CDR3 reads CASSLRRLAGPGEQFF. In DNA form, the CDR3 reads TGTGCCAGCAGCTTACGCAGACTAGCGGGGCCCGGAGAGCAGTTCTTC. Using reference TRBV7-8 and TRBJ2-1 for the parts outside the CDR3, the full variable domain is GAGVSQSPRYKVAKRGQDVALRCDPISGHVSLFWYQQALGQGPEFLTYFQNEAQLDKSGLPSDRFFAERPEGSVSTLKIQRTQQEDSAVYLCASSLRRLAGPGEQFFGPGTRLTVL.

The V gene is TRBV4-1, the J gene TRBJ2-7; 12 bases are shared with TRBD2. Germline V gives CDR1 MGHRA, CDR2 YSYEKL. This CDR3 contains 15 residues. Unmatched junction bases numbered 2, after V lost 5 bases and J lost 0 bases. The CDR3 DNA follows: TGCGCCAGCAGCACTAGCGGGGGGAGCTCCTACGAGCAGTACTTC. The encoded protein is CASSTSGGSSYEQYF.

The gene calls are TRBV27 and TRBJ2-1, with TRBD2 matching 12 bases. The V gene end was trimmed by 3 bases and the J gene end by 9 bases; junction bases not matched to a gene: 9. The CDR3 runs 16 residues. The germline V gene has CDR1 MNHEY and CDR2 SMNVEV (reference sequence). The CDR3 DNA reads TGTGCCAGCAGTTTTGTGCTAGCGGGAGGGCTGGGTGAGCAGTTCTTC. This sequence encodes CASSFVLAGGLGEQFF.

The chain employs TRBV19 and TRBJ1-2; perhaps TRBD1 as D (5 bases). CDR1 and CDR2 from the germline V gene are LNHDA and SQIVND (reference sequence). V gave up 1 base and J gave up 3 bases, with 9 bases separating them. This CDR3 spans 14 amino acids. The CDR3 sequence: CASSIVGLHYGYTF. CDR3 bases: TGTGCCAGTAGTATAGTGGGGCTTCACTATGGCTACACCTTC.

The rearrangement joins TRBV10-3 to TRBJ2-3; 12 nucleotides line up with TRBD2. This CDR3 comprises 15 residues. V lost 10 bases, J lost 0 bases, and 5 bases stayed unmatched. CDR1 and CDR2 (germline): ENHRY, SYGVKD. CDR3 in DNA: TGTGCCACGGGACTAGCGGGTGTTAGCACAGATACGCAGTATTTT. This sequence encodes CATGLAGVSTDTQYF.

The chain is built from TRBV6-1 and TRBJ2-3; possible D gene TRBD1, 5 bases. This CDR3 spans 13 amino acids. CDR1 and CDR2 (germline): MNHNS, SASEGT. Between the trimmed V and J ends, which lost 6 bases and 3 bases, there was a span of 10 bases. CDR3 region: CASRSGLTDTQYF. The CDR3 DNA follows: TGTGCCAGCAGGTCAGGGCTGACAGATACGCAGTATTTT.

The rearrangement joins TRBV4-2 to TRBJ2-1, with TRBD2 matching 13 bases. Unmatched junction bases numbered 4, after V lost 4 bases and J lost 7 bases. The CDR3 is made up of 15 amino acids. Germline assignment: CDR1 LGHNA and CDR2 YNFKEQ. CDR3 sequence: CASSLGLAGVNEQFF. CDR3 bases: TGTGCCAGCAGCCTAGGACTAGCGGGAGTAAATGAGCAGTTCTTC.

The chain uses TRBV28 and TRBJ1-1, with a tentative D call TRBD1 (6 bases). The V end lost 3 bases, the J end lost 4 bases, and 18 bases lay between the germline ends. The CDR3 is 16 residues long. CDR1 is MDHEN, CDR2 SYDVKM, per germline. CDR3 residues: CASSFSPGTLGTEAFF. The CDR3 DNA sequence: TGTGCCAGCAGTTTTTCCCCGGGGACATTGGGCACTGAAGCTTTCTTT.

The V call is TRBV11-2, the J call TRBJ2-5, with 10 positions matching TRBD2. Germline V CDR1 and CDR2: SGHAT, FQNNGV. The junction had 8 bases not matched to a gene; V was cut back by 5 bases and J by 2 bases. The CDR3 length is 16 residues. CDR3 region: CASSKVAGGPQETQYF. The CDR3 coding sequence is TGTGCCAGCAGCAAAGTAGCGGGGGGCCCTCAAGAGACCCAGTACTTC.

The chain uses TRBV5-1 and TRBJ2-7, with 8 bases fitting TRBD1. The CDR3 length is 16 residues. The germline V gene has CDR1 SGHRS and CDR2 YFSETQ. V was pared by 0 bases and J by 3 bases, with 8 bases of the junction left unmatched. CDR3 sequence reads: CASSLDQGARVYEQYF. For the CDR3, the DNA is TGCGCCAGCAGCTTGGACCAGGGGGCGCGGGTCTACGAGCAGTACTTC.

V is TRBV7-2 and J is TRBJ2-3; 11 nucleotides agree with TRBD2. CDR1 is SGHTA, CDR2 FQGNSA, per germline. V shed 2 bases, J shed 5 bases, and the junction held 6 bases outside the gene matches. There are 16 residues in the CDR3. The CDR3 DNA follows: TGTGCCAGCAGCTTAAGGCCTCTAGCGGGGGGAGATACGCAGTATTTT. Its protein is CASSLRPLAGGDTQYF.

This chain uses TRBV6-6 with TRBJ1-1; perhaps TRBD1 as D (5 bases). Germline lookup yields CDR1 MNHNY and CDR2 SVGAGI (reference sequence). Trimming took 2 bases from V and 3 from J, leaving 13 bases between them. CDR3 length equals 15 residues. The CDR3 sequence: CASSYAPRQYTEAFF. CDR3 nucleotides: TGTGCCAGCAGTTACGCTCCGCGACAGTACACTGAAGCTTTCTTT.

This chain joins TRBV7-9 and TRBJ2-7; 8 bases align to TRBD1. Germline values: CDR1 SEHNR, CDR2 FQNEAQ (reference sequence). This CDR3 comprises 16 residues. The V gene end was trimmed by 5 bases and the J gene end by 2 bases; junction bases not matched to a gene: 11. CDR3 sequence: CASSPTQGGSTYEQYF. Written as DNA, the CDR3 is TGTGCCAGCAGCCCCACACAGGGGGGTAGTACCTACGAGCAGTACTTC.

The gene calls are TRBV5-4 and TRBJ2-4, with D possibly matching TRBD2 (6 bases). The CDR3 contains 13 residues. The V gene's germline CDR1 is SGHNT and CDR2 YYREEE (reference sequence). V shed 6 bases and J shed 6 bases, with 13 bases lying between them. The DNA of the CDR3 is TGTGCCAGCACCGGCGGGGCCCTAAACATTCAGTACTTC. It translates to CASTGGALNIQYF.

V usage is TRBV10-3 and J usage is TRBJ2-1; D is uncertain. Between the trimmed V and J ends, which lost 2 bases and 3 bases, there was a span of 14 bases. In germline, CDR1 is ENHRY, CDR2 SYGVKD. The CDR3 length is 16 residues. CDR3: CAISEDQAVRYNEQFF. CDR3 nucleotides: TGTGCCATCAGTGAGGATCAGGCAGTTCGCTACAATGAGCAGTTCTTC.

The DNA of the CDR3 is TGTGCCAGTAGCGAACAGGGCGGGAATTCACCCCTCCACTTT. This codes for CASSEQGGNSPLHF. V gene TRBV19 combines with J gene TRBJ1-6; TRBD1 might be the D (6 bases). The CDR3 is 14 residues long. Between the trimmed V and J ends, which lost 6 bases and 7 bases, there was a span of 13 bases. Looked up from germline, CDR1 is LNHDA and CDR2 is SQIVND (reference sequence). The full variable domain, its missing parts supplied by reference TRBV19 and TRBJ1-6, is DGGITQSPKYLFRKEGQNVTLSCEQNLNHDAMYWYRQDPGQGLRLIYYSQIVNDFQKGDIAEGYSVSREKKESFPLTVTSAQKNPTAFYLCASSEQGGNSPLHFGNGTRLTVT.

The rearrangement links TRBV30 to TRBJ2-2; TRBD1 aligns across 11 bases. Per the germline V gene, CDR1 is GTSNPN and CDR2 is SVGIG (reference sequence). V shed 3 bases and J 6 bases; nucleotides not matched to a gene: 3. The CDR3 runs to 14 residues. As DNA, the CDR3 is TGTGCCTGGAGCCCGGGACAGGGGGCCGGGGAGCTGTTTTTT. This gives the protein CAWSPGQGAGELFF. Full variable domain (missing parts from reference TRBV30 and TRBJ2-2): SQTIHQWPATLVQPVGSPLSLECTVEGTSNPNLYWYRQAAGRGLQLLFYSVGIGQISSEVPQNLSASRPQDRQFILSSKKLLLSDSGFYLCAWSPGQGAGELFFGEGSRLTVL.

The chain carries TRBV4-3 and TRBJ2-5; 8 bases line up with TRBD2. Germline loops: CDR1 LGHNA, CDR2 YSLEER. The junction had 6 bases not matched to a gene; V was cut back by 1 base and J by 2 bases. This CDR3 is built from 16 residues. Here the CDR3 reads CASSQGTGGRQETQYF. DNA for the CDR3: TGCGCCAGCAGCCAAGGGACGGGGGGGAGACAAGAGACCCAGTACTTC.

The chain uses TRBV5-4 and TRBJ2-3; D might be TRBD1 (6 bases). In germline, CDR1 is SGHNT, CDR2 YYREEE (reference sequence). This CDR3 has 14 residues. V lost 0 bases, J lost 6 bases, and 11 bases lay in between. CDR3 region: CASSLGGPSDTQYF. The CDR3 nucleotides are TGTGCCAGCAGCTTGGGGGGGCCGTCGGATACGCAGTATTTT.